The entry below describes one TCR beta chain. The sample belongs to a study of blood T cell repertoires in COVID-19. At the level of the study: T cells, B-cell-depleted T cells, or PBMCs supplied cDNA or gDNA.

In the original workflow: Counts of nucleated cells, estimated from reference gene primer amplification, were obtained. Sequencing used immunoSEQ multiplex PCR; TCRdb keeps in-frame clones, though not all of them. V and J calls and clone size follow that table, whereas D and trimming were derived from the DNA. This sample carries about 400,000 clones, nearly 90% of them seen once, and the ten largest clones take 2% to 2.5%. Germline-derived CDR1 and CDR2 are LNHDA and SQIVND (reference sequence). This CDR3 is built from 16 residues. Trimming took 1 base from V and 0 from J, leaving 9 bases between them. Recruits, aged roughly 18 to 95 years, lived in 24 US areas. Self-reported history from a screening survey and questionnaire set each donor's cohort.

The clonotype was recovered from a woman aged 40 to 49 with acute COVID-19. The chain carries TRBV19 and TRBJ1-4; D ambiguous. The sequenced sample was PBMCs or T cells enriched from blood (not recorded which). This chain's CDR3 is CASSIASSTTNEKLFF. Here the CDR3 DNA reads TGTGCCAGTAGTATAGCCTCCTCTACAACTAATGAAAAACTGTTTTTT.